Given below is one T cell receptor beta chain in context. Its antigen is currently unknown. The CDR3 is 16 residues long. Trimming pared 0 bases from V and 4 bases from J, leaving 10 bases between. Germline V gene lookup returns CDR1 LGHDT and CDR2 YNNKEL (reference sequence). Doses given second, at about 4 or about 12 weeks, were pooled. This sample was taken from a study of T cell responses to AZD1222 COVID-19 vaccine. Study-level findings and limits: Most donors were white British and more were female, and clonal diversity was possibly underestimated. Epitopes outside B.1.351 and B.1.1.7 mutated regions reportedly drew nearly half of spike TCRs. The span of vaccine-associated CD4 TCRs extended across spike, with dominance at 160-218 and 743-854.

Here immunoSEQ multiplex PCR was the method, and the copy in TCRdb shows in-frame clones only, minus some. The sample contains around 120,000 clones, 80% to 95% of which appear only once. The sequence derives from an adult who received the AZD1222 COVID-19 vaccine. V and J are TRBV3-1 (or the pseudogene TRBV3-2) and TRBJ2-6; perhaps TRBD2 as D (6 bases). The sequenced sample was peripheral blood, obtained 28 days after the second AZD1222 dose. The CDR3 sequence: CASSQDGGVGANVLTF. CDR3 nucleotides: TGTGCCAGCAGCCAAGATGGAGGGGTCGGGGCCAACGTCCTGACTTTC.